This T cell receptor beta chain appears in the sequencing data of a study of cytomegalovirus exposure and HLA in healthy donors. Study findings and constraints: An assumption of roughly uniform sequencing depth across donors underlay the presence/absence analyses. Researchers reportedly found TCR beta sequences accurately predicted most subjects' HLA-A and HLA-B alleles. Some TCR beta chains (164 of them) were listed as cytomegalovirus-associated.

The study ran its PCR with 60 Vbeta and 13 Jbeta primers. Sequencing used immunoSEQ multiplex PCR; TCRdb keeps in-frame clones, though not all of them. The sample carries a few hundred thousand clones, around 80% recorded once. As to this clone: Its antigen is still unknown.

This CDR3 is 13 amino acids long. V lost 8 bases, J lost 5 bases, and 12 bases lay in between. CDR1 MNHNS and CDR2 SASEGT come from the germline V gene. This TCR was recovered from a man aged 25 to 40 in good health and CMV-seronegative. The sequencing sample was made of PBMCs. The V call is TRBV6-1, the J call TRBJ1-4, with D possibly being TRBD1 (5 bases). The chain's CDR3 is CASRSTVNEKLFF. CDR3 DNA sequence: TGTGCCAGCCGTTCGACAGTGAATGAAAAACTGTTTTTT.